These 20 T cell receptor beta chains originate from one sample sequenced in a study of T-cell memory formation after mild COVID-19. MiXCR, applied by TCRdb to the 5' RACE reads, yields one record per CDR3 protein. The sample holds roughly 450,000 distinct CDR3 sequences, 15% to 20% seen once. Sequenced: PBMCs or a T cell subset sorted from them (not recorded which). Source of these receptors: an adult woman who had mild COVID-19 (a few samples of this study predate the infection). Cell type and time point are not known.

This chain connects TRBV5-1 to TRBJ1-2; 9 bases fit TRBD1. The CDR3 sequence is 14 residues long. Germline V gene sequence: CDR1 SGHRS, CDR2 YFSETQ. The V and J ends lost 2 bases and 5 bases, in that order; junction bases with no gene match: 4. The CDR3 here is CASSLRTGVYGYTF. In DNA form, the CDR3 reads TGCGCCAGCAGCTTAAGGACAGGGGTTTATGGCTACACCTTC.

This chain uses TRBV4-1 with TRBJ1-1; no reliable D call. The V and J ends lost 1 base and 7 bases respectively, with 4 bases between them. Per germline, CDR1 MGHRA and CDR2 YSYEKL. The CDR3 has 11 amino acids. CDR3 loop: CASSQAGEAFF. In DNA form, the CDR3 reads TGCGCCAGCAGCCAAGCGGGTGAAGCTTTCTTT.

This clonotype was recorded many times. The chain recombines TRBV7-9 with TRBJ1-3; D possibly corresponds to TRBD1 (5 bases). Germline CDR1 is SEHNR and CDR2 is FQNEAQ (reference sequence). Trimming took 1 base from V and 9 from J, leaving 7 bases between them. The CDR3 is made up of 12 amino acids. The CDR3 spells CASSLDGGTIYF. The CDR3 bases are TGTGCCAGCAGCTTAGATGGGGGCACCATATATTTT.

The chain uses TRBV7-2 and TRBJ2-2; no reliable D call. Between the trimmed V and J ends, which lost 6 bases and 2 bases, there was a span of 13 bases. CDR1 is SGHTA, CDR2 FQGNSA, per germline. The CDR3 has 15 amino acids. The CDR3 loop reads CASSLLLLNTGELFF. In nucleotides, the CDR3 is TGTGCCAGCAGTCTACTACTTCTAAACACCGGGGAGCTGTTTTTT.

The genes are TRBV11-3 and TRBJ2-1; D may be TRBD1 (5 bases). The length of the CDR3 is 15 residues. V lost 1 base and J lost 2, with 9 bases in between. Germline V gene sequence: CDR1 SGHNT, CDR2 YENEEA. The DNA for the CDR3 is TGTGCCAGCAGCTTAGTAGGGGCGGCCTACAATGAGCAGTTCTTC. Translating gives CASSLVGAAYNEQFF.

The chain links TRBV3-1 to TRBJ2-7, with D tentatively TRBD1 (5 bases). CDR3 length: 13 amino acids. With 4 bases removed from V and 4 bases from J, the gap between germline ends came to 11 bases. Germline lookup yields CDR1 LGHDT and CDR2 YNNKEL (reference sequence). The CDR3, as DNA: TGTGCCAGCAGCCCCGACAGCGTATACGAGCAGTACTTC. This codes for CASSPDSVYEQYF.

The V and J genes are TRBV27 and TRBJ2-3; D is undetermined. V shed 6 bases and J shed 4 bases, with 17 bases lying between them. Germline-derived CDR1 and CDR2 are MNHEY and SMNVEV (reference sequence). The CDR3 runs 15 residues. The CDR3 DNA sequence: TGTGCCAGCAGCCTGATTATGTCCTCCTCAGATACGCAGTATTTT. Translated: CASSLIMSSSDTQYF.

This clonotype has just a few counts. The chain combines TRBV29-1 with TRBJ2-1, with 10 nucleotides matching TRBD1. Trimming removed 6 bases from V and 3 bases from J; junction bases left unmatched: 5. Germline assignment: CDR1 SQVTM and CDR2 ANQGSEA. CDR3 length: 14 residues. In DNA, the CDR3 is TGCAGCGTAGAGGACAGGGGGGACTACAATGAGCAGTTCTTC. Amino acids: CSVEDRGDYNEQFF.

The rearrangement uses TRBV20-1 and TRBJ1-5; TRBD1 agrees at 7 bases. The CDR3 length is 13 residues. Germline V gives CDR1 DFQATT, CDR2 SNEGSKA (reference sequence). V lost 1 base and J lost 6; bases outside the gene matches: 3. Here the CDR3 reads CSARGQGGQPQHF. DNA of the CDR3: TGCAGTGCTAGAGGGCAGGGGGGTCAGCCCCAGCATTTT.

V and J are TRBV27 and TRBJ2-3; TRBD2 matches at 9 bases. Germline lookup yields CDR1 MNHEY and CDR2 SMNVEV (reference sequence). The CDR3 consists of 18 residues. The J segment lost 3 bases and the V segment lost 5 bases, leaving 15 bases of the junction unmatched. The CDR3 bases are TGTGCCAGCAGTGCGGGTGGTAGTAGCGGGAGTTTAACAGATACGCAGTATTTT. Its protein is CASSAGGSSGSLTDTQYF.

The rearrangement links TRBV6-5 to TRBJ2-7; 10 bases map to TRBD1. Germline assignment: CDR1 MNHEY and CDR2 SVGAGI. This CDR3 contains 16 residues. V trimming: 6 bases; J trimming: 2 bases; junction bases outside the gene matches: 10. The CDR3 region is CASSVISGTGAYEQYF. The DNA of the CDR3 is TGTGCCAGCAGCGTTATCTCCGGGACAGGGGCCTACGAGCAGTACTTC.

This clonotype was counted between two and nine times. The chain links TRBV7-2 to TRBJ2-1; perhaps TRBD2 as D (5 bases). CDR1 is SGHTA, CDR2 FQGNSA, per germline. Trimming removed 5 bases from V and 7 bases from J, with 18 bases in between. The CDR3 runs to 15 residues. The CDR3 reads CASSPDYLMGNEQFF. CDR3 DNA sequence: TGTGCCAGCAGCCCCGACTATCTGATGGGGAATGAGCAGTTCTTC.

V is TRBV7-6 and J is TRBJ2-3; 7 nucleotides line up with TRBD2. There are 14 residues in the CDR3. Germline V CDR1 and CDR2: SGHVS, FNYEAQ. V trimming: 6 bases; J trimming: 6 bases; junction bases outside the gene matches: 9. CDR3 protein: CASRRAGVDDTQYF. CDR3 nucleotides: TGTGCCAGCAGACGCGCGGGGGTAGATGATACGCAGTATTTT.

V is TRBV27 and J is TRBJ1-2; D ambiguous. CDR3 length equals 11 residues. V lost 5 bases and J 4 bases, leaving 5 bases between the germline ends. The V gene's germline CDR1 is MNHEY and CDR2 SMNVEV (reference sequence). The DNA of the CDR3 is TGTGCCAGCAGTGATCTCTATGGCTACACCTTC. As protein: CASSDLYGYTF.

There are a few counts of this clonotype. This rearrangement joins TRBV3-1 to TRBJ2-5, with 7 bases aligning to TRBD2. With V trimmed by 1 base and J by 5 bases, 1 base remained unmatched. CDR3 size: 13 residues. Germline V gene data show CDR1 as LGHDT and CDR2 as YNNKEL (reference sequence). Written as DNA, the CDR3 is TGTGCCAGCAGCCAAGTACTAGCGGAGACCCAGTACTTC. This translates into CASSQVLAETQYF.

This clonotype was detected only a few times. The rearrangement uses TRBV5-1 and TRBJ2-2; 7 nucleotides align to TRBD2. CDR3 length: 18 amino acids. The V gene's germline CDR1 is SGHRS and CDR2 YFSETQ. The junction had 17 bases not matched to a gene; V was cut back by 7 bases and J by 2 bases. The CDR3 spells CASDNGGFLADNTGELFF. In DNA, the CDR3 is TGCGCCAGCGACAATGGAGGCTTTCTAGCGGATAACACCGGGGAGCTGTTTTTT.

This clonotype showed up just a few times. The chain carries TRBV11-2 and TRBJ1-4, with TRBD1 identical over 7 bases. CDR3 length: 16 amino acids. Germline V lookup: CDR1 SGHAT, CDR2 FQNNGV. V lost 5 bases and J lost 0; bases outside the gene matches: 6. As DNA, the CDR3 is TGTGCCAGCAGCCCCCCAGGGACAGCAACTAATGAAAAACTGTTTTTT. Its protein product is CASSPPGTATNEKLFF.

This clonotype was seen only a few times. V and J are TRBV20-1 and TRBJ2-1; 8 bases match TRBD2. The CDR3 length is 16 residues. V trimming: 3 bases; J trimming: 8 bases; junction bases outside the gene matches: 15. Germline CDR1 reads DFQATT; CDR2 reads SNEGSKA (reference sequence). In DNA, the CDR3 is TGCAGTGCTAGTCCGATTAGCGGGGCCACTCGAGATGAGCAGTTCTTC. Translated: CSASPISGATRDEQFF.

The chain combines TRBV5-1 with TRBJ2-1, with a weak D call TRBD2 (6 bases). CDR1 and CDR2 from the germline V gene are SGHRS and YFSETQ. Trimming stripped 3 bases from V and 5 bases from J, with 9 bases between. The CDR3 is 13 amino acids. CDR3 sequence (DNA): TGCGCCAGCAGCTGGCGGGATAACAATGAGCAGTTCTTC. Protein: CASSWRDNNEQFF.

This clonotype was seen only a few times. This rearrangement joins TRBV6-5 to TRBJ1-5; D is ambiguous. This CDR3 contains 14 residues. Germline-derived CDR1 and CDR2 are MNHEY and SVGAGI. V was cut by 4 bases and J by 3 bases, with 10 bases left in between. The CDR3 loop reads CASSWRRDNQPQHF. The CDR3 DNA is TGTGCCAGCAGTTGGCGGCGGGACAATCAGCCCCAGCATTTT.